The subject of this entry is one TCR beta chain. Per the study methods: Amplified reference gene primers provided the basis for estimating nucleated cell counts. The data were produced by immunoSEQ multiplex PCR, yet TCRdb's version contains in-frame clones alone and is incomplete. From that table come the V and J calls and clone size; the DNA was used to work out D and trimming. This table holds over 150,000 clones, approximately 83% found once. This specimen comes from a study of blood T cell repertoires in COVID-19. About the research overall: Samples taken during acute and convalescent COVID-19 were collected in the United States, Italy and Spain. PBMCs, B-cell-depleted T cells, or T cells were the source of the cDNA or gDNA that made up the material.

The germline V gene has CDR1 ENHRY and CDR2 SYGVKD. J gave up 5 bases and V 10 bases, and 11 bases lay outside the gene matches. The length of the CDR3 is 15 residues. The material sequenced was peripheral blood. The chain combines TRBV10-3 with TRBJ2-1; 10 nucleotides align to TRBD1. This TCR was recovered from a woman older than 75 with acute or convalescent COVID-19. The CDR3 region is CATTEGQGEHNEQFF. The CDR3 bases are TGTGCCACCACCGAAGGACAGGGGGAGCACAATGAGCAGTTCTTC.